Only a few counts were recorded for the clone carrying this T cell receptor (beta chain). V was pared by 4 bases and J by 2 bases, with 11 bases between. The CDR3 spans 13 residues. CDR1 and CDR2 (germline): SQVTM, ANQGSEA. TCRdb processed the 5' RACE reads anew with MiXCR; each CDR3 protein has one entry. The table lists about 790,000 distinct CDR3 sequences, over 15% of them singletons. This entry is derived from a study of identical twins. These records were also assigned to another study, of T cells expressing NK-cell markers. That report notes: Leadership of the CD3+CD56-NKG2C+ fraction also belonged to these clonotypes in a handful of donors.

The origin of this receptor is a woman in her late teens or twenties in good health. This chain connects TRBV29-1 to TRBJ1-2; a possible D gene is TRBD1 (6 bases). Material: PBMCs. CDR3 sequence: CSVGLGGNYGYTF. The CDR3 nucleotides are TGCAGCGTTGGATTGGGGGGCAACTATGGCTACACCTTC.